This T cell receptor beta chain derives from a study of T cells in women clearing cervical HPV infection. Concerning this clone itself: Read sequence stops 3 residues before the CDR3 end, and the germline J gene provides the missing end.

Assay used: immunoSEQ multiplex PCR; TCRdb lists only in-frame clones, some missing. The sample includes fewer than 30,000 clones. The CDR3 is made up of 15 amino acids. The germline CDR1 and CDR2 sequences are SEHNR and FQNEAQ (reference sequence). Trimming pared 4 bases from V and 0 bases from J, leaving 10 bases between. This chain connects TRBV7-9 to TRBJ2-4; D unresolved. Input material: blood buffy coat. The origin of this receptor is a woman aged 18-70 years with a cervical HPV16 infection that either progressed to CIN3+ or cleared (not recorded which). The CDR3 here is CASSSLGSAKNIQYF. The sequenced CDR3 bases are TGTGCCAGCAGCTCGCTAGGCTCAGCCAAAAACATT.